This is a list of T cell receptor beta chains from one sample in a study of identical twins. Using its own MiXCR run on the 5' RACE reads, TCRdb lists one record per CDR3 protein. The top ten clones hold about 0.52% of a sample with some 500,000 distinct CDR3 sequences, more than 13% of them seen once. The sample was also linked to a second study, of yellow fever vaccine responses in identical twins.

The material sequenced was CD4+ T cells sorted from blood. These receptors were taken from a woman in her late teens or twenties in good health. The CDR3 runs from the conserved cysteine through the conserved F or W. Each record gives: clone size, D gene, V gene, J gene, CDR3 DNA, CDR3 protein. A D gene is named only where the DNA matches it firmly. The size entry is marked missing in some rows and otherwise reads once, few, many or a size class.

>many|-|TRBV6-5|TRBJ2-5
TGTGCCAGCAGAGGGTTAGAGACCCAGTACTTC
CASRGLETQYF
>-|-|TRBV20-1|TRBJ2-3
TGCAGTGCTCCACCCCTGGGCACAGGGACAGATACGCAGTATTTT
CSAPPLGTGTDTQYF
>few|TRBD2|TRBV6-2/TRBV6-3|TRBJ2-1
TGTGCCACCAGACTAGCGGGAGACAATGAGCAGTTCTTC
CATRLAGDNEQFF
>-|-|TRBV11-2|TRBJ2-1
TGTGCCAGCAGCGGGTCGGCCGGGAGTGGGTACAATGAGCAGTTCTTC
CASSGSAGSGYNEQFF
>-|-|TRBV27|TRBJ2-1
TGTGCCAGCAGTTTCACAGCCCTGCCCCGGAACAATGAGCAGTTCTTC
CASSFTALPRNNEQFF
>-|TRBD2|TRBV5-1|TRBJ2-1
TGCGCCAGCAGCTTGGCCCCTAGCGGGGGGGGGAGTGAGCAGTTCTTC
CASSLAPSGGGSEQFF
>few|-|TRBV18|TRBJ2-1
TGTGCCAGCTCCGAAGCTCTTATTGGCTACAATGAGCAGTTCTTC
CASSEALIGYNEQFF
>many|-|TRBV5-1|TRBJ2-7
TGCGCCAGCAGCTTGCTGAAGGGGCTGGATTACGAGCAGTACTTC
CASSLLKGLDYEQYF
>-|TRBD1|TRBV4-3|TRBJ2-1
TGCGCCAGCAGCCCCCTGGGGACAGGCACCAATGAGCAGTTCTTC
CASSPLGTGTNEQFF
>-|-|TRBV6-1|TRBJ1-6
TGTGCCAGCCAGGGCAGCAGCAACTATAATTCACCCCTCCACTTT
CASQGSSNYNSPLHF
>-|-|TRBV20-1|TRBJ2-6
TGCAGTGCTAGAGGACGTGCCTCAGGAGCCAACGTCCTGACTTTC
CSARGRASGANVLTF
>-|TRBD1|TRBV15|TRBJ2-3
TGTGCCACCAGCAGACGGACAGGGCTCACAGATACGCAGTATTTT
CATSRRTGLTDTQYF
>many|-|TRBV28|TRBJ1-2
TGTGCCAGCAGCATACTCCAAGACTATGGCTACACCTTC
CASSILQDYGYTF
>few|TRBD2|TRBV20-1|TRBJ2-1
TGCAGTGCTAGACCCTCGACTAGCGGGAGTTACAATGAGCAGTTCTTC
CSARPSTSGSYNEQFF
>-|TRBD2|TRBV16|TRBJ2-1
TGTGCCAGCAGCCAATTTGGGACTAGCTTCTATGAGCAGTTCTTC
CASSQFGTSFYEQFF
>few|-|TRBV10-3|TRBJ1-1
TGTGCCATCAGTGACCCGAGGGGGGACACTGAAGCTTTCTTT
CAISDPRGDTEAFF
>-|TRBD2|TRBV6-1|TRBJ2-3
TGTGCCAGCAGTCCTTATGGGCGGGGGGCTTCAGATACGCAGTATTTT
CASSPYGRGASDTQYF